Listed here is a single TCR beta chain. Its antigen remains unidentified. This entry comes from a study of cytomegalovirus exposure and HLA in healthy donors. Primers included in the PCR were 60 Vbeta and 13 Jbeta primers. Measured with immunoSEQ multiplex PCR; TCRdb has only the in-frame clones, and not every one. The specimen's table records roughly 75,000 clones. V shed 3 bases, J shed 4 bases, and the junction held 14 bases outside the gene matches. There are 17 residues in the CDR3. Germline V gives CDR1 MGHRA, CDR2 YSYEKL. Study conclusions and caveats: Several V segments, TRBV6-2 and TRBV6-3 among them, could not be told apart and were dropped. No immune exposure information besides CMV serostatus was available. It was shown in a later analysis that HLA-associated TCR beta chains were more clonally expanded than other, equally common chains. What was likely a sequencing artifact was a cluster of highly shared sequence variants.

The sequenced material came from PBMCs. This sequence originates from a middle-aged man in good health and CMV-seronegative. The rearrangement links TRBV4-1 to TRBJ1-2; 7 nucleotides match TRBD1. CDR3 DNA: TGCGCCAGCAGCCACTCACCGGAGGGACAGCGACTCTATGGCTACACCTTC. Translating it yields CASSHSPEGQRLYGYTF.